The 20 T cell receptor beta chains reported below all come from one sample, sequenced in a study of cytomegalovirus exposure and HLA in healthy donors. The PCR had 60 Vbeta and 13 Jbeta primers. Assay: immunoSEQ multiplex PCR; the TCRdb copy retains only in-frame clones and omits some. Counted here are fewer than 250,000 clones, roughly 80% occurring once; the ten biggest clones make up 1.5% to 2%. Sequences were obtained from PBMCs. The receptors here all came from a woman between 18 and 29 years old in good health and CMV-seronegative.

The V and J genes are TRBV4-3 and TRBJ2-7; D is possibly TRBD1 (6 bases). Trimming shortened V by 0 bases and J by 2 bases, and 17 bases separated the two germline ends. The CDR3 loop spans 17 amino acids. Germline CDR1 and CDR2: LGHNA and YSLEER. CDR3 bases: TGCGCCAGCAGCCAAGAGATCCGGGCAGGGGTAACCTACGAGCAGTACTTC. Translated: CASSQEIRAGVTYEQYF.

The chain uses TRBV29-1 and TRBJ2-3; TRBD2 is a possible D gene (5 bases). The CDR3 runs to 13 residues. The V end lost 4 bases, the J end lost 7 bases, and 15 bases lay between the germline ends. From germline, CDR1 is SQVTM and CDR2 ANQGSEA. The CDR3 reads CSVGGRQTHTQYF. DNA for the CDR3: TGCAGCGTTGGAGGGCGGCAAACCCATACGCAGTATTTT.

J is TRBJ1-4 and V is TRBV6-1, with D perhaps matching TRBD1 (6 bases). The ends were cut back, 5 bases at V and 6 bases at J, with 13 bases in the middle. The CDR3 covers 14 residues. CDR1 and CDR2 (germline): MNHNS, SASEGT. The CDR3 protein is CASSTGDTDEKLFF. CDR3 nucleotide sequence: TGTGCCAGCAGTACCGGGGACACCGATGAAAAACTGTTTTTT.

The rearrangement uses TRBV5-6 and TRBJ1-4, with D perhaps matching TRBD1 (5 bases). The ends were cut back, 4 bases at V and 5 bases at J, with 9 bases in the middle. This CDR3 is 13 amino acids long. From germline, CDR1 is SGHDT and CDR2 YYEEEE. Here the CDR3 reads CASSPGENEKLFF. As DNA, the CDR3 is TGTGCCAGCAGCCCGGGGGAAAATGAAAAACTGTTTTTT.

The CDR3 here is CASRHLTGVENIQYF. In nucleotides, the CDR3 is TGTGCCAGCAGACACCTGACAGGGGTCGAAAACATTCAGTACTTC. The chain links TRBV28 to TRBJ2-4; 8 bases are a match to TRBD1. Germline CDR1 reads MDHEN; CDR2 reads SYDVKM. The CDR3 sequence is 15 residues long. Trimming cost V 6 bases and J 5 bases; bases outside gene matches: 9.

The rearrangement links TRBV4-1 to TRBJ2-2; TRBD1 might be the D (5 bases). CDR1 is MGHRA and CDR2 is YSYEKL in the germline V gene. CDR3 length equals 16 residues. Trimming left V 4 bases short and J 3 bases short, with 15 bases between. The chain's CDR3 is CASSPFQGLDTGELFF. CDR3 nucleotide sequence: TGCGCCAGCAGCCCTTTTCAGGGCTTGGACACCGGGGAGCTGTTTTTT.

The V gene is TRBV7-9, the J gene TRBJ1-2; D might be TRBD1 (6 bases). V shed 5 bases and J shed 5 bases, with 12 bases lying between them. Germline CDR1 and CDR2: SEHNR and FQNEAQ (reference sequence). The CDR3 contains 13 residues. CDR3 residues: CASSHRQEYGYTF. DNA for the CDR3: TGTGCCAGCAGCCATCGACAGGAGTATGGCTACACCTTC.

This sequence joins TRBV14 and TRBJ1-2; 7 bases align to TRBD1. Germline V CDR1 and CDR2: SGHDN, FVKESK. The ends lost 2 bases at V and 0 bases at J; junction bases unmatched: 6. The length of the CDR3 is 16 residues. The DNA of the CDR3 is TGTGCCAGCAGCCAAACGGGACAGTTAGCTAACTATGGCTACACCTTC. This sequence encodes CASSQTGQLANYGYTF.

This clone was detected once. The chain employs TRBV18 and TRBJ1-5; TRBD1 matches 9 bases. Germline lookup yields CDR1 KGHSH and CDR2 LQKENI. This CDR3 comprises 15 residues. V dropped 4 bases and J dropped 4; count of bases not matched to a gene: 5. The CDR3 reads CASSLGGTGNQPQHF. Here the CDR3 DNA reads TGTGCCAGCTCACTAGGAGGGACAGGGAATCAGCCCCAGCATTTT. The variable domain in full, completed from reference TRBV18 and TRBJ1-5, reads NAGVMQNPRHLVRRRGQEARLRCSPMKGHSHVYWYRQLPEEGLKFMVYLQKENIIDESGMPKERFSAEFPKEGPSILRIQQVVRGDSAAYFCASSLGGTGNQPQHFGDGTRLSIL.

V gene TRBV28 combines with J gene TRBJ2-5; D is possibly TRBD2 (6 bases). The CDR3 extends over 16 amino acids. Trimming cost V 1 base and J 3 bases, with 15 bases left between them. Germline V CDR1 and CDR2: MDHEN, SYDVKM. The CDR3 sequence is CASSLSKRANEETQYF. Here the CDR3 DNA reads TGTGCCAGCAGTTTATCAAAGCGGGCCAACGAAGAGACCCAGTACTTC.

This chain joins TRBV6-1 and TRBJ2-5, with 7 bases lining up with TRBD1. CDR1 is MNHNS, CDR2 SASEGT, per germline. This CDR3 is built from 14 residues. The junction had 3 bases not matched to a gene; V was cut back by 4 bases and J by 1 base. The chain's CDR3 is CASSVGQSQETQYF. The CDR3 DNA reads TGTGCCAGCAGTGTGGGACAGTCCCAAGAGACCCAGTACTTC.

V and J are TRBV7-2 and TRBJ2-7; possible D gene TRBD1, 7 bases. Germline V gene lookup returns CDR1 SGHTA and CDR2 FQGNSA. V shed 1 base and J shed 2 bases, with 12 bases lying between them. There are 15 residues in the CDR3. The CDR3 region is CASSLGGGGPYEQYF. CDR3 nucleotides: TGTGCCAGCAGCTTAGGTGGAGGGGGCCCCTACGAGCAGTACTTC.

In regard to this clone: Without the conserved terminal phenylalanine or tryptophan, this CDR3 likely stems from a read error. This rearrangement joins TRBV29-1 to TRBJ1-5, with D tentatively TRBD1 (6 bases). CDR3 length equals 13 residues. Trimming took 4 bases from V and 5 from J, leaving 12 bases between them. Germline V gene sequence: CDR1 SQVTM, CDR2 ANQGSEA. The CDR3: CSVGRGGDQPQHL. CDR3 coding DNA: TGCAGCGTTGGGAGGGGGGGGGATCAGCCCCAGCATCTT.

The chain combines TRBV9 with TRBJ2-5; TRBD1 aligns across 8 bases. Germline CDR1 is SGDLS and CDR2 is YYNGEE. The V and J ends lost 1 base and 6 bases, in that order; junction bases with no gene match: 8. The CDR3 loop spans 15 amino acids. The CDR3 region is CASSVLGLRGQTQYF. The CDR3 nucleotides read TGTGCCAGCAGCGTACTGGGACTCAGGGGGCAGACCCAGTACTTC.

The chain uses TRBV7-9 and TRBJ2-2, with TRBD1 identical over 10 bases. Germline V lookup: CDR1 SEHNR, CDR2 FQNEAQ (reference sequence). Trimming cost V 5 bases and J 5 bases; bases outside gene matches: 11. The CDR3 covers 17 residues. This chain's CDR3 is CASSPGQGVGNTGELFF. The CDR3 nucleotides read TGTGCCAGCAGCCCCGGACAGGGGGTCGGAAATACCGGGGAGCTGTTTTTT. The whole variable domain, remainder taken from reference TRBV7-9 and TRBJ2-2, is DTGVSQNPRHKITKRGQNVTFRCDPISEHNRLYWYRQTLGQGPEFLTYFQNEAQLEKSRLLSDRFSAERPKGSFSTLEIQRTEQGDSAMYLCASSPGQGVGNTGELFFGEGSRLTVL.

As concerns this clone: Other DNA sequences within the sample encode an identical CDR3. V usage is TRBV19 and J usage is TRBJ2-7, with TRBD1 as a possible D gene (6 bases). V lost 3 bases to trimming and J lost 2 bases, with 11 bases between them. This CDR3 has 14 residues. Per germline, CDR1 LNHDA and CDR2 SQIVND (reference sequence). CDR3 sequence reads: CASSIGGGPYEQYF. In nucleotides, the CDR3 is TGTGCCAGTAGTATTGGGGGCGGCCCCTACGAGCAGTACTTC. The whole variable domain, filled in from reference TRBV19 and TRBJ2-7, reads DGGITQSPKYLFRKEGQNVTLSCEQNLNHDAMYWYRQDPGQGLRLIYYSQIVNDFQKGDIAEGYSVSREKKESFPLTVTSAQKNPTAFYLCASSIGGGPYEQYFGPGTRLTVT.

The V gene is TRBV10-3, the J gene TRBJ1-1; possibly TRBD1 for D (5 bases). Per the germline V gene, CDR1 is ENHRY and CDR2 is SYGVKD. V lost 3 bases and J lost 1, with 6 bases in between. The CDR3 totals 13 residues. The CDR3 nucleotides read TGTGCCATCAGTGAACAGGCGAACACTGAAGCTTTCTTT. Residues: CAISEQANTEAFF.

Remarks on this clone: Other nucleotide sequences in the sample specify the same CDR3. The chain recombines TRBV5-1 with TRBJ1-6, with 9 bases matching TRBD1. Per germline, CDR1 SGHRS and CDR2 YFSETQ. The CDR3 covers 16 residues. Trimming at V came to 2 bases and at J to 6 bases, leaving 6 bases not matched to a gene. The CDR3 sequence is CASSFTGTGSNSPLHF. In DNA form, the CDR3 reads TGCGCCAGCAGCTTCACTGGGACAGGGAGTAATTCACCCCTCCACTTT.

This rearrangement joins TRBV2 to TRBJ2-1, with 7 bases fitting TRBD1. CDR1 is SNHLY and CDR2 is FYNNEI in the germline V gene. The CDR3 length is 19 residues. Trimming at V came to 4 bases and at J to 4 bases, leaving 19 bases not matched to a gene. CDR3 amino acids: CASSGQGSLGLGGYNEQFF. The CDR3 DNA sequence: TGTGCCAGCAGTGGACAGGGATCTCTTGGGCTTGGGGGTTACAATGAGCAGTTCTTC.

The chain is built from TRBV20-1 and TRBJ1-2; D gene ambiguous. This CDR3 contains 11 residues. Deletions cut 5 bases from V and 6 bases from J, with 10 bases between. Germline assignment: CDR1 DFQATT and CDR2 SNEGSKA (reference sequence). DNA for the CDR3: TGCAGTGCTGACGGGTCTGATGGCTACACCTTC. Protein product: CSADGSDGYTF.